This T cell receptor (beta chain) was found in a study of beta chain features in type 1 diabetes. General study findings and limits: Junctions at VDJ sites from type 1 diabetes patients had fewer insertions and more deletions.

From germline, CDR1 is SGHVS and CDR2 FQNEAQ. V was clipped by 6 bases and J by 7 bases; unmatched bases: 18. The CDR3 has 18 residues. One heparinised blood draw averaging around 100 mL was given by each donor. A CD45RO/CCR7/CD25/CD127/CD95/CD27 panel sorted naive, central memory, regulatory and stem cell-like memory CD4+ cells. As every portion of the isolated RNA was reverse transcribed, the sequencing read expressed TCRB transcripts. Repertoires were generated with immunoSEQ multiplex PCR, while TCRdb's copy carries only in-frame clones and drops some. The repertoire holds 120,000 to 150,000 clones, with around a tenth as singletons. Points on this clone: Its matching antigen is unknown.

V usage is TRBV7-8 and J usage is TRBJ2-2; 9 nucleotides agree with TRBD2. Sequencing input: central memory CD4+ T cells from blood. This TCR came from a woman aged 40 to 50 in good health. The CDR3 region has the DNA TGTGCCAGCAGTCCGTTGGGCTTTAGCGGGGGATACCGCGGGGAGCTGTTTTTT. Translated: CASSPLGFSGGYRGELFF.